Following are 20 T cell receptor beta chains from one sample sequenced in a study of blood T cell repertoires in COVID-19. Clones were sequenced by immunoSEQ multiplex PCR, and TCRdb holds only the in-frame ones, with some missing. The sample contains more than 100,000 clones, around 90% of which appear only once. The sample comprised peripheral blood. These receptors originate from an older woman with acute or convalescent COVID-19.

V usage is TRBV5-4 and J usage is TRBJ2-7, with 8 positions matching TRBD2. CDR3 length: 14 residues. The V segment lost 5 bases and the J segment 3 bases; nucleotides outside the gene matches: 7. Germline V gene data show CDR1 as SGHNT and CDR2 as YYREEE (reference sequence). The CDR3 loop is CASREGGRNYEQYF. As DNA, the CDR3 is TGTGCCAGCAGGGAGGGCGGGAGGAACTACGAGCAGTACTTC. Drawing the rest from reference TRBV5-4 and TRBJ2-7, the complete variable domain is ETGVTQSPTHLIKTRGQQVTLRCSSQSGHNTVSWYQQALGQGPQFIFQYYREEENGRGNFPPRFSGLQFPNYSSELNVNALELDDSALYLCASREGGRNYEQYFGPGTRLTVT.

The V gene is TRBV28, the J gene TRBJ1-1; D is unclear. Germline CDR1 is MDHEN and CDR2 is SYDVKM. The CDR3 covers 14 residues. V lost 2 bases and J 2 bases, leaving 9 bases between the germline ends. CDR3 bases: TGTGCCAGCAGTTTACTTTCCACAAACACTGAAGCTTTCTTT. It yields the protein CASSLLSTNTEAFF.

This clone occurred a few times. V and J are TRBV7-9 and TRBJ1-6, with 7 bases aligning to TRBD1. V dropped 0 bases and J dropped 7; count of bases not matched to a gene: 0. Germline loops: CDR1 SEHNR, CDR2 FQNEAQ (reference sequence). The CDR3 totals 14 residues. The CDR3 loop is CASSLAGGNSPLHF. The CDR3 nucleotides read TGTGCCAGCAGCTTAGCAGGGGGCAATTCACCCCTCCACTTT.

The genes are TRBV29-1 and TRBJ2-1; D ambiguous. This CDR3 has 15 amino acids. Looked up from germline, CDR1 is SQVTM and CDR2 is ANQGSEA. With 0 bases removed from V and 8 bases from J, the gap between germline ends came to 17 bases. The CDR3 DNA follows: TGCAGCGTTGAAGATTTCGCGGATAAAATCCATGAGCAGTTCTTC. Protein product: CSVEDFADKIHEQFF.

The chain couples TRBV29-1 to TRBJ1-1, with TRBD1 matching over 11 bases. Germline V lookup: CDR1 SQVTM, CDR2 ANQGSEA. The ends lost 6 bases at V and 10 bases at J; junction bases unmatched: 4. The CDR3 has 11 residues. CDR3 coding DNA: TGCAGCGTGGGGACAGGGGGTAGAGCTTTCTTT. Its translation is CSVGTGGRAFF.

The rearrangement joins TRBV28 to TRBJ1-1; D may be TRBD1 (5 bases). Germline CDR1 MDHEN, CDR2 SYDVKM. The CDR3 sequence is 15 residues long. The germline V and J ends were trimmed by 1 base and 1 base, with 10 bases remaining between them. CDR3 sequence (DNA): TGTGCCAGCAGTTTATCCCGTACAGGGAACACTGAAGCTTTCTTT. It is translated as CASSLSRTGNTEAFF. The whole variable domain, remainder taken from reference TRBV28 and TRBJ1-1, is DVKVTQSSRYLVKRTGEKVFLECVQDMDHENMFWYRQDPGLGLRLIYFSYDVKMKEKGDIPEGYSVSREKKERFSLILESASTNQTSMYLCASSLSRTGNTEAFFGQGTRLTVV.

The rearrangement uses TRBV19 and TRBJ2-7; 13 bases map to TRBD2. The germline V gene has CDR1 LNHDA and CDR2 SQIVND (reference sequence). This CDR3 contains 16 residues. The V and J ends lost 5 bases and 5 bases, in that order; junction bases with no gene match: 9. Written as DNA, the CDR3 is TGTGCCAGTAGTTCACGGACTAGCGGGAGAGGGAACGAGCAGTACTTC. Protein: CASSSRTSGRGNEQYF.

The rearrangement links TRBV25-1 to TRBJ2-1; 14 bases match TRBD2. Germline V CDR1 and CDR2: MGHDK, SYGVNS. The CDR3 has 17 amino acids. V trimming: 4 bases; J trimming: 4 bases; junction bases outside the gene matches: 6. In DNA, the CDR3 is TGTGCCAGCAGTGCCCGGACTAGCGGGAGGAATTACAATGAGCAGTTCTTC. Translated, it gives CASSARTSGRNYNEQFF.

As DNA, the CDR3 is TGTGCCAGCAGTCGTTCAGAGACCCAGTACTTC. As protein: CASSRSETQYF. The gene calls are TRBV28 and TRBJ2-5; D is uncertain. Per the germline V gene, CDR1 is MDHEN and CDR2 is SYDVKM. V lost 5 bases and J lost 4, with 5 bases in between. The CDR3 runs 11 residues.

This rearrangement joins TRBV6-1 to TRBJ1-5; D may be TRBD1 (6 bases). Germline CDR1 MNHNS, CDR2 SASEGT. The CDR3 runs 14 residues. With 3 bases removed from V and 2 bases from J, the gap between germline ends came to 8 bases. The CDR3 nucleotides read TGTGCCAGCAGTGATTCAGGGGGCAATCAGCCCCAGCATTTT. Translation: CASSDSGGNQPQHF.

CDR3 in amino acids: CAWVREGRSGEQYF. For the CDR3, the DNA is TGTGCCTGGGTAAGGGAGGGGAGATCCGGCGAGCAGTACTTC. The chain couples TRBV30 to TRBJ2-7; 7 bases are a match to TRBD2. The CDR3 runs 14 residues. Germline V CDR1 and CDR2: GTSNPN, SVGIG (reference sequence). V lost 5 bases to trimming and J lost 6 bases; unmatched junction nucleotides: 13.

The chain employs TRBV6-1 and TRBJ2-7, with 10 positions matching TRBD1. The CDR3 spans 15 residues. J lost 1 base, V lost 2 bases, and 2 bases had no gene match. CDR1 and CDR2 (germline): MNHNS, SASEGT. The DNA for the CDR3 is TGTGCCAGCAGTGAAAGGACAGGGGGATCCTACGAGCAGTACTTC. Protein product: CASSERTGGSYEQYF.

This clone was picked up one time. V is TRBV5-1 and J is TRBJ2-7, with 8 positions matching TRBD2. The CDR3 covers 16 residues. Germline-derived CDR1 and CDR2 are SGHRS and YFSETQ. The trim removed 0 bases at V and 2 bases at J, leaving 7 bases unmatched. The DNA of the CDR3 is TGCGCCAGCAGCTTGGCGGCGGGGGGTAATCCCTACGAGCAGTACTTC. Protein sequence: CASSLAAGGNPYEQYF. The whole variable domain, filled in from reference TRBV5-1 and TRBJ2-7, reads KAGVTQTPRYLIKTRGQQVTLSCSPISGHRSVSWYQQTPGQGLQFLFEYFSETQRNKGNFPGRFSGRQFSNSRSEMNVSTLELGDSALYLCASSLAAGGNPYEQYFGPGTRLTVT.

J is TRBJ1-2 and V is TRBV18; D unclear. The V and J ends lost 0 bases and 0 bases respectively, with 11 bases between them. Germline values: CDR1 KGHSH, CDR2 LQKENI. The CDR3 is 16 amino acids. The CDR3 region is CASSPPNGYANYGYTF. CDR3 DNA: TGTGCCAGCTCACCACCGAACGGGTACGCTAACTATGGCTACACCTTC.

The genes are TRBV12-3 or TRBV12-4 and TRBJ2-3; D remains unclear. The CDR3 is made up of 13 amino acids. Trimming removed 5 bases at V and 0 bases at J, with 6 bases between. This CDR3 reads CASSTVSTDTQYF. The CDR3 DNA reads TGTGCCAGCAGTACGGTCAGCACAGATACGCAGTATTTT.

In its sample, this clone was seen once. V is TRBV14 and J is TRBJ1-4, with D possibly being TRBD1 (6 bases). Germline V gives CDR1 SGHDN, CDR2 FVKESK. V shed 4 bases and J shed 0 bases, with 9 bases lying between them. This CDR3 region has 15 residues. Written as DNA, the CDR3 is TGTGCCAGCAGCCCGCACAGGGCAACTAATGAAAAACTGTTTTTT. Encoded protein: CASSPHRATNEKLFF.

The chain has TRBV29-1 and TRBJ1-2; TRBD1 is a possible D gene (5 bases). In germline, CDR1 is SQVTM, CDR2 ANQGSEA. V was shortened by 4 bases and J by 6 bases, with 12 bases between the two germline ends. The CDR3 is 12 residues long. The CDR3 is CSVVSGRDGYTF. As DNA, the CDR3 is TGCAGCGTTGTCTCAGGGAGGGATGGCTACACCTTC.

The V call is TRBV28, the J call TRBJ1-2; 8 bases map to TRBD1. Germline lookup yields CDR1 MDHEN and CDR2 SYDVKM. CDR3 length equals 13 residues. V lost 10 bases to trimming and J lost 12 bases; unmatched junction nucleotides: 16. CDR3 nucleotide sequence: TGTGCCACCTACGATGGACAGGGCTTTTTGCACACCTTC. Translated: CATYDGQGFLHTF.

The chain uses TRBV21-1 and TRBJ1-1. TRBV21-1 is shown as a pseudogene. This CDR3 has 12 residues. CDR3 sequence: CASSKLSREAFF. The CDR3 DNA reads as TGTGCCAGCAGCAAACTTTCGCGGGAAGCTTTCTTT.

Regarding this clone: The same CDR3 can be traced to other DNA sequences in this sample. The chain combines TRBV5-1 with TRBJ1-1; TRBD1 matches 8 bases. CDR1 is SGHRS and CDR2 is YFSETQ in the germline V gene. V gave up 4 bases and J gave up 2 bases; unmatched junction bases: 4. This CDR3 has 14 residues. The CDR3, as DNA: TGCGCCAGCAGCCGTGGACAGGGCAACACTGAAGCTTTCTTT. Its protein is CASSRGQGNTEAFF.